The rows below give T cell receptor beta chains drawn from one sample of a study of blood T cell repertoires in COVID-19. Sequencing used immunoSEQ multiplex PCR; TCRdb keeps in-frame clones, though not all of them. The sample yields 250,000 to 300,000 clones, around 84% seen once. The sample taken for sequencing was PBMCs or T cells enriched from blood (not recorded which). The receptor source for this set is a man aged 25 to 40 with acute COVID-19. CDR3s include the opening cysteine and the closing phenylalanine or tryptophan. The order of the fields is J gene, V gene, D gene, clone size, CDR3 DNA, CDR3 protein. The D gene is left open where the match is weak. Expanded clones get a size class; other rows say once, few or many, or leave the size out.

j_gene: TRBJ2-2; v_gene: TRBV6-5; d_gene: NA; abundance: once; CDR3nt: TGTGCCAGCAGTCCCCGTCAGACGAACACCGGGGAGCTGTTTTTT; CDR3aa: CASSPRQTNTGELFF
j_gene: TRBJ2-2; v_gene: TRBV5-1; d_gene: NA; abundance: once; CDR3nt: TGCGCCAGCAGCCCTTACAGAGATGGGACCGGGGAGCTGTTTTTT; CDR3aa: CASSPYRDGTGELFF
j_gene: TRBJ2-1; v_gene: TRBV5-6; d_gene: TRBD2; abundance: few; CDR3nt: TGTGCCAGCAGCTTAGGTGGTAGCGGGAGCTCCTACAATGAGCAGTTCTTC; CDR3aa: CASSLGGSGSSYNEQFF
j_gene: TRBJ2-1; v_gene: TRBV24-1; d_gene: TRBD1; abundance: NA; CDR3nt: TGTGCCACCAGTGAAACCGGGACAGGGATGAACTACAATGAGCAGTTCTTC; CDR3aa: CATSETGTGMNYNEQFF
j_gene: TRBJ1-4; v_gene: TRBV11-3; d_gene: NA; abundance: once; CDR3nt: TGTGCCAGCAGCTTATGGAGGCAGGATAATGAAAAACTGTTTTTT; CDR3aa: CASSLWRQDNEKLFF
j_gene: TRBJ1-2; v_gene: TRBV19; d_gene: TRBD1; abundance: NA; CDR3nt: TGTGCCAGTAGTATCGACAGGGACGGTGGCTACACCTTC; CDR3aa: CASSIDRDGGYTF
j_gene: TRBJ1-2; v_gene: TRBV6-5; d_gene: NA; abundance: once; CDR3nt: TGTGCCACCCAGACAGATAACTATGGCTACACCTTC; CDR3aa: CATQTDNYGYTF
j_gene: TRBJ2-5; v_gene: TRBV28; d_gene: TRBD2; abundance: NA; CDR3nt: TGTGCCAGCACGTCCCGGGGGGGGAAATTCCAAGAGACCCAGTACTTC; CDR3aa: CASTSRGGKFQETQYF
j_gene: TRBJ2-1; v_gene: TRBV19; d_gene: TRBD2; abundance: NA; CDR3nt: TGTGCCAGTAGTATAGTTAGCGGGGGGAACAATGAGCAGTTCTTC; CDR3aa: CASSIVSGGNNEQFF
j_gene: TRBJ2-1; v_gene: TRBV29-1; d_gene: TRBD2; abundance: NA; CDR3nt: TGCAGCGTTGCTAGCGGGGCTTCCTACAATGAGCAGTTCTTC; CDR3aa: CSVASGASYNEQFF
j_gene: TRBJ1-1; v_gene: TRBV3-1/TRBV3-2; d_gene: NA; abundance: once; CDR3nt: TGTGCCAGCAGCCAAGATACGGGGGGGCGAACTGAAGCTTTCTTT; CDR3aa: CASSQDTGGRTEAFF
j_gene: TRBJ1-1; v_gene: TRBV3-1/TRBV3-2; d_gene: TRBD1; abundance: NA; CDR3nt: TGTGCCCTACGAACAGGGGCCAAGAACACTGAAGCTTTCTTT; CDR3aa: CALRTGAKNTEAFF
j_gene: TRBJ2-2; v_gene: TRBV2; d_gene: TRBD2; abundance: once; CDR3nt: TGTGCCAGCAGAAGAACTAGCGGGAGGGGTACCGGGGAGCTGTTTTTT; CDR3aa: CASRRTSGRGTGELFF
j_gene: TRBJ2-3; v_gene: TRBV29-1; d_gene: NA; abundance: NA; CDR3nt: TGCAGCGTTGGGGGGGGCACAGATACGCAGTATTTT; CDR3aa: CSVGGGTDTQYF
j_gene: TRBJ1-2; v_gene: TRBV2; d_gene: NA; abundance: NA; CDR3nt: TGTGCCAGCAGGCCCGGAGATGTGAGTGGCTACACCTTC; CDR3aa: CASRPGDVSGYTF
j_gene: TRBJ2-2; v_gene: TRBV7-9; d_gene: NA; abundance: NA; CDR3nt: TGTGCCAGCAGAGAGGTTAACACCGGGGAGCTGTTTTTT; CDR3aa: CASREVNTGELFF
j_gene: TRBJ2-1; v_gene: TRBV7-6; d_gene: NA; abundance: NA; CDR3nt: TGTGCCAGCAGCCCCCGAGGGGCGGGAAACAATGAGCAGTTCTTC; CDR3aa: CASSPRGAGNNEQFF
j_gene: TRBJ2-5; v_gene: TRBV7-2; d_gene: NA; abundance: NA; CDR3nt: TGTGCCAGCAGCTCCTCCCTGGGCTGGGGCGAGACCCAGTACTTC; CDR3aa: CASSSSLGWGETQYF
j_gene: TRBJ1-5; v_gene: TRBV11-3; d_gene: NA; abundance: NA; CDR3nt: TGTGCCAGCAGCCTCGGGACTGGGCCCCAGCATTTT; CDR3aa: CASSLGTGPQHF
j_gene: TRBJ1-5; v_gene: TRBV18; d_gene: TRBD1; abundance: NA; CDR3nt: TGTGCCAGCTCACTTCAGGCACAGGGGGCAAATCAGCCCCAGCATTTT; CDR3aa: CASSLQAQGANQPQHF
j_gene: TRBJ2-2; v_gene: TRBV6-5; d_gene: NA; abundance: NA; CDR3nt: TGTGCCAGCAGGAGACAGCCGAACACCGGGGAGCTGTTTTTT; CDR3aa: CASRRQPNTGELFF
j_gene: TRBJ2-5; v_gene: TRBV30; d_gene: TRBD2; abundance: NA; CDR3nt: TGTGCCTGGAGGGGGGGACTAGCGGGAGTTGAGACCCAGTACTTC; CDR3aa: CAWRGGLAGVETQYF
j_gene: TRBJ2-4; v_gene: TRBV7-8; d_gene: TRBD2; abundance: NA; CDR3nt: TGTGCCAGCAGCTTAGATAACGGGGGACTAGCGGTAAACATTCAGTACTTC; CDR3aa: CASSLDNGGLAVNIQYF
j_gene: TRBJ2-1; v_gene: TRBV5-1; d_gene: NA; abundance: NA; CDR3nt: TGCGCCAGCAGCTTGGTCGGTCAGGGGTTACGAGAGCAGTTCTTC; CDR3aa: CASSLVGQGLREQFF
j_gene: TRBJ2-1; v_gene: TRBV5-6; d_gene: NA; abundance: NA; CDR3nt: TGTGCCAGCAGCTTGGTTCGGAATGAGCAGTTCTTC; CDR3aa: CASSLVRNEQFF
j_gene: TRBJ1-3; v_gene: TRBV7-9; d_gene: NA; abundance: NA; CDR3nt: TGTGCCAGCAGCCCAGACAGACCGAGCTCTGGAAACACCATATATTTT; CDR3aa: CASSPDRPSSGNTIYF
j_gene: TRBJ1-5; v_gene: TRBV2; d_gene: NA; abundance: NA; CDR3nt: TGTGCCAGCAATGAGAGGCCCAATCAGCCCCAGCATTTT; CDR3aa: CASNERPNQPQHF
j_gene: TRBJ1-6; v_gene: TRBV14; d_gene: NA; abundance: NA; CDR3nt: TGTGCCAGCAGCCAAGCTCAGGGGCAAAATTCACCCCTCCACTTT; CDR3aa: CASSQAQGQNSPLHF
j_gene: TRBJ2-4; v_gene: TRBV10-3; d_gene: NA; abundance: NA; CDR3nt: TGTGCCATCAGTGAGGCAGGAGCCAAAAACATTCAGTACTTC; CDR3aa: CAISEAGAKNIQYF
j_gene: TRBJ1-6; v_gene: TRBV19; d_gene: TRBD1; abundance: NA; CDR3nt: TGTGCCAGTAGTTCAACAGGGGTCTCACCCCTCCACTTT; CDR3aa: CASSSTGVSPLHF
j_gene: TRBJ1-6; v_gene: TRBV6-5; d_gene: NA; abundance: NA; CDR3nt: TGTGCCAGCAGTTACTTGGTAGGGAGTAGCTCACCCCTCCACTTT; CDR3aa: CASSYLVGSSSPLHF
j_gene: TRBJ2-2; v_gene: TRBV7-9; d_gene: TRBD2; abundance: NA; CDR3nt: TGTGCCAGCAGCTTCCGGACTAGGGTGAACACCGGGGAGCTGTTTTTT; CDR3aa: CASSFRTRVNTGELFF
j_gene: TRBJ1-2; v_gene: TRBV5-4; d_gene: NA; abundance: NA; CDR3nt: TGTGCCAGCAGCTTGATGGAGGATGGCTACACCTTC; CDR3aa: CASSLMEDGYTF